The clone carrying this T cell receptor (beta chain) is a singleton in its sample. Using ten immunoSEQ deep assay plates, investigators sequenced unsorted PBMC DNA. The table came from immunoSEQ multiplex PCR; TCRdb's copy has only in-frame clones and leaves some out. The sample carries roughly 500,000 clones, around 80% recorded once. The CDR3 is made up of 14 amino acids. After removal of 5 bases from V and 2 bases from J, the junction contained 4 bases not matched to a gene. Germline loops: CDR1 SGHVS, CDR2 FNYEAQ. These data are taken from a study of shared clonotypes between healthy human individuals.

The rearrangement joins TRBV7-6 to TRBJ2-7, with TRBD2 matching 9 bases. The sequence was obtained from a woman in her thirties or forties in good health. Some clones in this sample may be carry-over from other donors' samples. Sequencing used PBMCs. The CDR3: CASSPASGAYEQYF. CDR3 in DNA: TGTGCCAGCAGCCCGGCTAGCGGGGCCTACGAGCAGTACTTC.